This TCR beta chain was captured by sequencing in a study of Graves' ophthalmopathy and Graves' hyperthyroidism. Study-level background: Hyperthyroidism qualified as stable when ophthalmopathy did not develop within 18 months of follow-up. The study, taken as a whole, reports: Sensitivity reached approximately 85% and specificity approximately 81% for a 13-signature model separating ophthalmopathy from stable hyperthyroidism. The majority of expanded thyroid clonotypes above 0.001 frequency also occurred in blood. For predicting ophthalmopathy progression, the model had 70.59% sensitivity and approximately 72% specificity.

This clonotype was observed many times. Its target is unknown. The CDR3 loop spans 13 amino acids. V was pared by 1 base and J by 7 bases, with 11 bases between. Transcripts of RNA were the source for amplifying TCR beta CDR3 regions. First-round RT-PCR with HTBI primers preceded a second-round multiplex PCR. MiXCR, run by TCRdb on the multiplex PCR reads, gives a single entry per CDR3 protein. Of about 1.2 million distinct CDR3 sequences listed, roughly two fifths are singletons. The source material was peripheral blood or thyroid tissue (not recorded which). The TCR comes from an adult man with Graves' hyperthyroidism. This chain links TRBV12-3 or TRBV12-4 with TRBJ2-7; D unclear. Here the CDR3 reads CASSLVFDAEQYF. CDR3 DNA: TGTGCCAGCAGTTTAGTATTCGACGCGGAGCAGTACTTC.